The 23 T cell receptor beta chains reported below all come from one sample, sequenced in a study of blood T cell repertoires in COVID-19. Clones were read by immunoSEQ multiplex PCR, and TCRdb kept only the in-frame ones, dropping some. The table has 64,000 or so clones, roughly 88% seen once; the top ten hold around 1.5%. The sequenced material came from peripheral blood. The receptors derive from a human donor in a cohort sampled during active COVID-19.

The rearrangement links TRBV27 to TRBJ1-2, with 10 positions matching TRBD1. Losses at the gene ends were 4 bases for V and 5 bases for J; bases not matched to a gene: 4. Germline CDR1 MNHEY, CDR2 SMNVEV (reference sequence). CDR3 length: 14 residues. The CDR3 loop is CASSWTGGVYGYTF. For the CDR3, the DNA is TGTGCCAGCAGTTGGACAGGGGGTGTTTATGGCTACACCTTC.

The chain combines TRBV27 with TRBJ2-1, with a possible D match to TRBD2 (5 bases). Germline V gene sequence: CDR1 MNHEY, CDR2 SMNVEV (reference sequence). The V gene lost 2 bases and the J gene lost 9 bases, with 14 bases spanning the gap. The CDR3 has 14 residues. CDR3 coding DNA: TGTGCCAGCAGTTTACTATCGGGGTCCAGTGAGCAGTTCTTC. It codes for CASSLLSGSSEQFF.

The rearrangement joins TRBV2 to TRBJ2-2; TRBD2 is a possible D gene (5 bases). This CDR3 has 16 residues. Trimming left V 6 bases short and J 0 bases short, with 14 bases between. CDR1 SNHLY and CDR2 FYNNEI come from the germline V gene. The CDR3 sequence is CASSAMWTPNTGELFF. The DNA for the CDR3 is TGTGCCAGCAGCGCGATGTGGACTCCGAACACCGGGGAGCTGTTTTTT. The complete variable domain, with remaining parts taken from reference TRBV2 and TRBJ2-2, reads EPEVTQTPSHQVTQMGQEVILRCVPISNHLYFYWYRQILGQKVEFLVSFYNNEISEKSEIFDDQFSVERPDGSNFTLKIRSTKLEDSAMYFCASSAMWTPNTGELFFGEGSRLTVL.

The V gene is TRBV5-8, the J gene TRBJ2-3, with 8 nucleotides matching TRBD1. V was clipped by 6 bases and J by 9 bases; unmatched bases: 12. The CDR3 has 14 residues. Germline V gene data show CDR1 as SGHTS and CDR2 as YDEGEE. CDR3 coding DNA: TGTGCCAGCACCGGACAGGGATTCACCCTGACGCAGTATTTT. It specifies CASTGQGFTLTQYF.

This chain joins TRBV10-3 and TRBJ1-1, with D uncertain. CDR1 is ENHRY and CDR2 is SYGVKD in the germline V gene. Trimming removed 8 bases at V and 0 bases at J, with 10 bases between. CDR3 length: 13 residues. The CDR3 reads CAIGGNMNTEAFF. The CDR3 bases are TGTGCCATCGGAGGGAATATGAACACTGAAGCTTTCTTT.

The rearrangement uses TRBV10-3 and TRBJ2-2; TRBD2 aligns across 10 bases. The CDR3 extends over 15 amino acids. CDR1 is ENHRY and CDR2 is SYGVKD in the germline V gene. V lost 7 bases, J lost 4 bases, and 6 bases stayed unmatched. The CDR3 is CAIMTSGRGTGELFF. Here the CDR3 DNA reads TGTGCCATCATGACCAGCGGGAGGGGCACCGGGGAGCTGTTTTTT.

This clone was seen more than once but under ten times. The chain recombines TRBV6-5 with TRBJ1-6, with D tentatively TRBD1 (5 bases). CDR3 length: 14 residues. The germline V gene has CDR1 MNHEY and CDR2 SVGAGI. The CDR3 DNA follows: TGTGGCTCCAGGGCAGGAATCCATAATTCACCCCTCCACTTT. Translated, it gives CGSRAGIHNSPLHF.

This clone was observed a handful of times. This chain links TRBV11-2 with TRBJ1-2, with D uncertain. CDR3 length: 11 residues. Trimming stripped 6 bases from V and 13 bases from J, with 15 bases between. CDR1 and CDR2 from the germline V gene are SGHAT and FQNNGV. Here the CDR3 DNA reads TGTGCCAGCAGTCAAGCGGCAAGGGCCACCTTC. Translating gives CASSQAARATF.

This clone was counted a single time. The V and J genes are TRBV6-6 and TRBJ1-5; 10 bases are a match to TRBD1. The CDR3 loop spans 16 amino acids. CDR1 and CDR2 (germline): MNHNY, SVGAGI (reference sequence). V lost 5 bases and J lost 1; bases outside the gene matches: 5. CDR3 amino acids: CASSNRDRGSNQPQHF. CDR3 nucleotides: TGTGCCAGCAGTAACCGGGACAGGGGAAGCAATCAGCCCCAGCATTTT.

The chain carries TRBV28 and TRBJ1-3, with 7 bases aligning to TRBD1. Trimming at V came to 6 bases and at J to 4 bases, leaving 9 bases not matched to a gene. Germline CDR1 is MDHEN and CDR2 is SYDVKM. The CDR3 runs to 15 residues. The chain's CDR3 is CASRGQDLGGNTIYF. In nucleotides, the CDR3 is TGTGCCAGCAGAGGACAGGACCTGGGGGGAAACACCATATATTTT.

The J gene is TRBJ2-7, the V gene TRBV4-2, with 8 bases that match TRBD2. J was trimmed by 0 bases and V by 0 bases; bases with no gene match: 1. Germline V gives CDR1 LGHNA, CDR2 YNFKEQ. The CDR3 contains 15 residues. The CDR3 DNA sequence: TGTGCCAGCAGCCAAGAGGGGACTAGCTCCTACGAGCAGTACTTC. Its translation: CASSQEGTSSYEQYF.

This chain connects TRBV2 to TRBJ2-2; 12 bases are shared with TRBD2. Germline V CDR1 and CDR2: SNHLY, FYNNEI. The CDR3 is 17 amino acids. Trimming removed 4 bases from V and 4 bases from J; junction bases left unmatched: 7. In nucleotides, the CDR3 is TGTGCCAGCAGTGGGTGGTCTAGCGGGAGGGTCACCGGGGAGCTGTTTTTT. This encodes CASSGWSSGRVTGELFF.

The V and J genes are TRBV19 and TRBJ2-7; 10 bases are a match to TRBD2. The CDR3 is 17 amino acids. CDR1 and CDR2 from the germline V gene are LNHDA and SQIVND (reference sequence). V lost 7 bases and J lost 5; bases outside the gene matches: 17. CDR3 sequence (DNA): TGTGCCAGTACCGGAGCGGGAGGGCCAGAGGGTCTAGACGAGCAGTACTTC. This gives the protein CASTGAGGPEGLDEQYF.

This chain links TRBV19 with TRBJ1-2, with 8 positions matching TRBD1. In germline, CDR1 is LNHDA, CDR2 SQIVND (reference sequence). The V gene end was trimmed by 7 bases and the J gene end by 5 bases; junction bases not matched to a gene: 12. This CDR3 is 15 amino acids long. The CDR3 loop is CASNSPGQGIYGYTF. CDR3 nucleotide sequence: TGTGCCAGTAACTCTCCCGGACAGGGAATATATGGCTACACCTTC.

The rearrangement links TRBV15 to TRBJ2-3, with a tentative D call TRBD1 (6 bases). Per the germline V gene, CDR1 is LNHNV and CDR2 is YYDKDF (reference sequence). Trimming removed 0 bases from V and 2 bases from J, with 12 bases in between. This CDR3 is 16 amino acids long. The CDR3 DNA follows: TGTGCCACCAGCAGAGATTCAGGGGCAATCACAGATACGCAGTATTTT. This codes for CATSRDSGAITDTQYF. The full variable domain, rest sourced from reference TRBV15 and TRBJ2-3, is DAMVIQNPRYQVTQFGKPVTLSCSQTLNHNVMYWYQQKSSQAPKLLFHYYDKDFNNEADTPDNFQSRRPNTSFCFLDIRSPGLGDTAMYLCATSRDSGAITDTQYFGPGTRLTVL.

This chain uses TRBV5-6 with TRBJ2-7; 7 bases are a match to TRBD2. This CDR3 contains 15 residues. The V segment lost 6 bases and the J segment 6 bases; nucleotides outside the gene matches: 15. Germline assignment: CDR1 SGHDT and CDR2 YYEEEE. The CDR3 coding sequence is TGTGCCAGCACCCCATGGGGGGGAGGTGTAGGCGAGCAGTACTTC. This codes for CASTPWGGGVGEQYF.

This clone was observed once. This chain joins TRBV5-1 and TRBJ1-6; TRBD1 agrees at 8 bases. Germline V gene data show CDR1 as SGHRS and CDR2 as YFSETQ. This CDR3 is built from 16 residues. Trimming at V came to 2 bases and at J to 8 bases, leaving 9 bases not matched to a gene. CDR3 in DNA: TGCGCCAGCAGCTTCGCCAGGGGGCAGTTGGATTCACCCCTCCACTTT. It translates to CASSFARGQLDSPLHF.

This CDR3 is CATSDLNIAGGSTDTQYF. The CDR3, as DNA: TGTGCCACCAGTGATCTCAATATAGCGGGAGGGAGCACAGATACGCAGTATTTT. The gene calls are TRBV24-1 and TRBJ2-3; 11 bases fit TRBD2. The CDR3 is made up of 18 amino acids. Trimming cost V 3 bases and J 0 bases; bases outside gene matches: 7. CDR1 is KGHDR and CDR2 is SFDVKD in the germline V gene.

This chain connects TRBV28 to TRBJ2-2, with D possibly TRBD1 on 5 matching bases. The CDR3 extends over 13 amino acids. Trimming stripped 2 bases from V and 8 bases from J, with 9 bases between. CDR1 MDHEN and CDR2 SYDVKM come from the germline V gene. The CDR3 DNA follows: TGTGCCAGCAGTTTACTGGGGCCGGGGGAGCTGTTTTTT. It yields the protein CASSLLGPGELFF.

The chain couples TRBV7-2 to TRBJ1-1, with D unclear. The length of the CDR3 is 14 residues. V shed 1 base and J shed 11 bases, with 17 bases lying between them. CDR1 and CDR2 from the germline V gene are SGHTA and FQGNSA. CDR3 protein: CASSLGAGPFRAFF. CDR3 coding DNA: TGTGCCAGCAGCTTAGGGGCAGGCCCATTCCGTGCTTTCTTT.

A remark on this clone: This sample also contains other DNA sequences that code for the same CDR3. The CDR3 nucleotides are TGTGCCAGCAGCTCAGGACTAGCGGGAGGTTACGAGCAGTACTTC. Translation gives CASSSGLAGGYEQYF. The rearrangement links TRBV5-4 to TRBJ2-7; 14 positions match TRBD2. Trimming removed 3 bases from V and 4 bases from J; junction bases left unmatched: 3. The CDR3 extends over 15 amino acids. Germline V gene sequence: CDR1 SGHNT, CDR2 YYREEE (reference sequence).

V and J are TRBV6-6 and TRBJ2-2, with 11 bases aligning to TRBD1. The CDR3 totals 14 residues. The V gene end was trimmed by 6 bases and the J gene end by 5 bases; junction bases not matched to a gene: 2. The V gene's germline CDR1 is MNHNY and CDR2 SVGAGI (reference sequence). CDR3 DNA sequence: TGTGCCAGCAGAGGGACAGGGGGGACCGGGGAGCTGTTTTTT. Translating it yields CASRGTGGTGELFF.

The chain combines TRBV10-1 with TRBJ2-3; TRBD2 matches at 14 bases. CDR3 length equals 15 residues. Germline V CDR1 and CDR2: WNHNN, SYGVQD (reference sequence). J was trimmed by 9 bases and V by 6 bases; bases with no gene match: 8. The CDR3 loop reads CASSGLAGGVSTQYF. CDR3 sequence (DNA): TGCGCCAGCAGCGGACTAGCGGGAGGCGTCTCCACGCAGTATTTT.